This passage covers 2 T cell receptor gamma chains from one sample sequenced in a study of in vitro expanded adult blood gammadelta T cells. TCRdb reapplied CATT to the 5' RACE reads. Of over a hundred gamma-chain clones detected, approximately 7.5% appear once; the ten largest clones hold 60% to 75%. Their target antigens are unknown. Live CD3+ TCRgammadelta+ Vgamma9+ Vdelta2+ T cells were FACS-sorted after expansion. PBMC were pulsed for one day with approximately 11 nM HMBPP, then washed three times. IL-2 was replenished every 3 to 4 days during an approximately 15-day expansion. Sequencing used gamma-delta T cells from peripheral blood expanded in culture, obtained from an in vitro culture stimulated with HMBPP. Every receptor here comes from an adult in good health.

By share of the sample, this clone is hyperexpanded. The same CDR3 can be traced to other DNA sequences in this sample. The CDR3 DNA sequence: TGTGCCTTGTGGGAGGCTGAAGAGTTGGGCAAAAAAATCAAGGTATTT. Protein sequence: CALWEAEELGKKIKVF. The chain carries TRGV9 and TRGJP. The germline gives CDR1 GITISATS, CDR2 ISYDGTV (reference sequence). V lost 2 bases, J lost 5 bases, and 3 bases stayed unmatched. The CDR3 sequence is 16 residues long.

This clone is labeled large (0.1 to 1%). The rearrangement links TRGV9 to TRGJP. Trimming cost V 0 bases and J 7 bases; bases outside gene matches: 3. This CDR3 spans 16 amino acids. Germline V CDR1 and CDR2: GITISATS, ISYDGTV (reference sequence). The CDR3 DNA follows: TGTGCCTTGTGGGAGGTGAACGAGTTGGGCAAAAAAATCAAGGTATTT. It specifies CALWEVNELGKKIKVF.